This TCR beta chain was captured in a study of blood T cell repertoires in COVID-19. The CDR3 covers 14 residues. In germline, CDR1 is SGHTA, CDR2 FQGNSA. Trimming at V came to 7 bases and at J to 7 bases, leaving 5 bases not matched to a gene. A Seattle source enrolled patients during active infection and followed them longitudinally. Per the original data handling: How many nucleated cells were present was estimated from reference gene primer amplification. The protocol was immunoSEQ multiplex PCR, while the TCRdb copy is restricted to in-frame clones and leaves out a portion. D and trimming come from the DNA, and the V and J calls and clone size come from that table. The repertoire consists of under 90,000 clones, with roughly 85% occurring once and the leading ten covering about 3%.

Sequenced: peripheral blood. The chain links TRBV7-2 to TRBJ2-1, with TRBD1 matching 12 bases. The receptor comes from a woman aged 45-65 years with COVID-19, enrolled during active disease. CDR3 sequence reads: CASKGTGGGNEQFF. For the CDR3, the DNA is TGTGCCAGCAAGGGGACAGGGGGCGGGAATGAGCAGTTCTTC. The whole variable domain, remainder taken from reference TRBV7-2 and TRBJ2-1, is GAGVSQSPSNKVTEKGKDVELRCDPISGHTALYWYRQSLGQGLEFLIYFQGNSAPDKSGLPSDRFSAERTGGSVSTLTIQRTQQEDSAVYLCASKGTGGGNEQFFGPGTRLTVL.